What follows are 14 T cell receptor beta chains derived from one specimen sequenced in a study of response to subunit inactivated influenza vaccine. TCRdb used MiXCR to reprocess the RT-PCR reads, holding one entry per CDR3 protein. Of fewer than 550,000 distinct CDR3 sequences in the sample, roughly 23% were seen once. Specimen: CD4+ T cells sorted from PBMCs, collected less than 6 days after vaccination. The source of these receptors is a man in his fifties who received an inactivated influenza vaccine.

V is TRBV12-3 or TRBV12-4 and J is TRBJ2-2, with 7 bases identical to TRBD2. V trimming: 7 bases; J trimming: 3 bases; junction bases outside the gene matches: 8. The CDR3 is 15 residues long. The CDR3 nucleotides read TGTGCCAGCACCTCTGGGGGGGGGTACACCGGGGAGCTGTTTTTT. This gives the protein CASTSGGGYTGELFF.

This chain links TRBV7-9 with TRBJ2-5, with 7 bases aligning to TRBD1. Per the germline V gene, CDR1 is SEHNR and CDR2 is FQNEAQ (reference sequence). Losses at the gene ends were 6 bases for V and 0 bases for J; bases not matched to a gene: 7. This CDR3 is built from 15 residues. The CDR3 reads CASSLKQGYQETQYF. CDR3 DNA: TGTGCCAGCAGTCTTAAACAGGGGTACCAAGAGACCCAGTACTTC.

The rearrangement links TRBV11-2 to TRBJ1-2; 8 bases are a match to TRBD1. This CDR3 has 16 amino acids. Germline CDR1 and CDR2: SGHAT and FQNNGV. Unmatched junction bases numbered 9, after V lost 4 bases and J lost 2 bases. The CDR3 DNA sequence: TGTGCCAGCAGCTCACTAACCGGGACAGGAAACTATGGCTACACCTTC. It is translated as CASSSLTGTGNYGYTF. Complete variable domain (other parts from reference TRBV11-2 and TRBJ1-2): EAGVAQSPRYKIIEKRQSVAFWCNPISGHATLYWYQQILGQGPKLLIQFQNNGVVDDSQLPKDRFSAERLKGVDSTLKIQPAKLEDSAVYLCASSSLTGTGNYGYTFGSGTRLTVV.

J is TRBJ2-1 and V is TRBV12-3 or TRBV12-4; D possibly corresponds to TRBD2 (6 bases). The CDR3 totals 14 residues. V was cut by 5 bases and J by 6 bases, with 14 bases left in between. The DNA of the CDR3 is TGTGCCAGCAGTACCTCGGGACTCTCCAATGAGCAGTTCTTC. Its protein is CASSTSGLSNEQFF.

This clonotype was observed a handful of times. CDR3 sequence reads: CASNPLGSNYGYTF. The CDR3 coding sequence is TGTGCCAGCAACCCCCTGGGGAGTAACTATGGCTACACCTTC. This chain connects TRBV9 to TRBJ1-2, with D unresolved. Trimming removed 6 bases at V and 1 base at J, with 13 bases between. The CDR3 covers 14 residues. The germline V gene has CDR1 SGDLS and CDR2 YYNGEE. Together with reference TRBV9 and TRBJ1-2, the CDR3 gives the full variable domain: DSGVTQTPKHLITATGQRVTLRCSPRSGDLSVYWYQQSLDQGLQFLIQYYNGEERAKGNILERFSAQQFPDLHSELNLSSLELGDSALYFCASNPLGSNYGYTFGSGTRLTVV.

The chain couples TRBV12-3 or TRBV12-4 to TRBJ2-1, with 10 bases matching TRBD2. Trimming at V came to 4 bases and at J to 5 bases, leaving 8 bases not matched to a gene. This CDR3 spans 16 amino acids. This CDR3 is CASSWIRTSGHNEQFF. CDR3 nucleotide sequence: TGTGCCAGCAGTTGGATCCGGACTAGCGGCCACAATGAGCAGTTCTTC.

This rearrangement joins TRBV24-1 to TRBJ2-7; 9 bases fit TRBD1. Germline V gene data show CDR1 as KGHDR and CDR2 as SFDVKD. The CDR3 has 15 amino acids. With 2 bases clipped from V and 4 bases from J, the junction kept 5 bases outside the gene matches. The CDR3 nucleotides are TGTGCCACCAGTGATTCATCACAGGGGGCTTACGAGCAGTACTTC. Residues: CATSDSSQGAYEQYF.

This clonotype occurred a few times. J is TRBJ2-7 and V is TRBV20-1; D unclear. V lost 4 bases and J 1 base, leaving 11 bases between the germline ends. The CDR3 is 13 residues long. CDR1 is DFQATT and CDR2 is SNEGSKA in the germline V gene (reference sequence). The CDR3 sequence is CSAIFPESYEQYF. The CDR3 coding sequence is TGCAGTGCTATATTTCCGGAGTCCTACGAGCAGTACTTC.

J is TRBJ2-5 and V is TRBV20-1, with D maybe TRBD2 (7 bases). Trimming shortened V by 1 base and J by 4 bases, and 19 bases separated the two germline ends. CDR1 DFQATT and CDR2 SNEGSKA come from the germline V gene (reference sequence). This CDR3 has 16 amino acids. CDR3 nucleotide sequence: TGCAGTGCTAGAGGAGGAGGGGGGAGGGCCGGAGAGACCCAGTACTTC. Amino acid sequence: CSARGGGGRAGETQYF.

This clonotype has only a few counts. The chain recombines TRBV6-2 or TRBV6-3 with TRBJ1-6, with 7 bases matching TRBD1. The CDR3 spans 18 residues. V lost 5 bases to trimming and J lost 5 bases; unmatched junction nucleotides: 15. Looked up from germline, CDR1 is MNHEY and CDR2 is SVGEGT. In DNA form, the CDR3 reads TGTGCCAGCAGTCGCCGCGGCGGGACAGTGCACCATAATTCACCCCTCCACTTT. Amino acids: CASSRRGGTVHHNSPLHF.

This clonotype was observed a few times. The CDR3 coding sequence is TGTGCCAGCAGCTCCGGTCTGCGGGAGCTGTTTTTT. As protein: CASSSGLRELFF. The J gene is TRBJ2-2, the V gene TRBV7-2; no firm D call. Per the germline V gene, CDR1 is SGHTA and CDR2 is FQGNSA. This CDR3 is 12 amino acids long. Deletions cut 4 bases from V and 9 bases from J, with 9 bases between.

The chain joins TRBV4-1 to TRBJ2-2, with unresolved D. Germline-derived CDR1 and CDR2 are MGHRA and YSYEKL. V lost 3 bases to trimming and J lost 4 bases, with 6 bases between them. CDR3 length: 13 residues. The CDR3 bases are TGCGCCAGCAGCCACCCGGCCACCGGGGAGCTGTTTTTT. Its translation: CASSHPATGELFF.

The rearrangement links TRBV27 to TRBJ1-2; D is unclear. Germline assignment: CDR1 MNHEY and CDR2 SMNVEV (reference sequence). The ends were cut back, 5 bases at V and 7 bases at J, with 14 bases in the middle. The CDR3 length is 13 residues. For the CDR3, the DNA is TGTGCCAGCAGTGCAGACCGTGTGCGTGGCTACACCTTC. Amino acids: CASSADRVRGYTF.

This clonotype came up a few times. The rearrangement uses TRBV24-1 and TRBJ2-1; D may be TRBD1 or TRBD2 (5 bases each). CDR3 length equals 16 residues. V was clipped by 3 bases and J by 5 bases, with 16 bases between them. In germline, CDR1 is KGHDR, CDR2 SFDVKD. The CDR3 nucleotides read TGTGCCACCAGTGATGCCCGGGGATGGGGCCACAATGAGCAGTTCTTC. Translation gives CATSDARGWGHNEQFF.